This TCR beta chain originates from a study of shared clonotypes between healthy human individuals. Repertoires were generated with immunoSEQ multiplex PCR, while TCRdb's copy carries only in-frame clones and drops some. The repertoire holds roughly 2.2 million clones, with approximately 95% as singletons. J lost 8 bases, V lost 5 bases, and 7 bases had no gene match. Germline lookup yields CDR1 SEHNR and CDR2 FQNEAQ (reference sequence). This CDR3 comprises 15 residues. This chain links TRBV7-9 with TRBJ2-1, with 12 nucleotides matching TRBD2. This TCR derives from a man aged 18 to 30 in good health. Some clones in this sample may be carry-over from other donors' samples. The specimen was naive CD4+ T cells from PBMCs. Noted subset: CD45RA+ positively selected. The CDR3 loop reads CASSPGLAGSYEQFF. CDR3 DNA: TGTGCCAGCAGCCCGGGACTAGCGGGTAGCTATGAGCAGTTCTTC. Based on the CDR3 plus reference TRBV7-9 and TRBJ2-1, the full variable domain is DTGVSQNPRHKITKRGQNVTFRCDPISEHNRLYWYRQTLGQGPEFLTYFQNEAQLEKSRLLSDRFSAERPKGSFSTLEIQRTEQGDSAMYLCASSPGLAGSYEQFFGPGTRLTVL.